This T cell receptor beta chain was identified in a study of graft-versus-host responses after intestinal transplantation. V lost 2 bases to trimming and J lost 8 bases; unmatched junction nucleotides: 12. Germline values: CDR1 SGHRS, CDR2 YFSETQ. This CDR3 has 16 amino acids. Of note for this clone: Its antigen is not identified.

Assay: immunoSEQ multiplex PCR; the TCRdb copy retains only in-frame clones and omits some. The sample shows 96,000 or so clones, more than 85% of them seen only once. Sample: unstimulated CD4+ T cells sorted from spleen or lymph node cells, taken before intestinal transplant. This sequence originates from a human donor who received an intestinal transplant. This chain connects TRBV5-1 to TRBJ1-2; TRBD1 agrees at 10 bases. The CDR3 reads CASSLTGTGAPWGYTF. CDR3 coding DNA: TGCGCCAGCAGCTTAACCGGGACAGGGGCGCCTTGGGGCTACACCTTC.